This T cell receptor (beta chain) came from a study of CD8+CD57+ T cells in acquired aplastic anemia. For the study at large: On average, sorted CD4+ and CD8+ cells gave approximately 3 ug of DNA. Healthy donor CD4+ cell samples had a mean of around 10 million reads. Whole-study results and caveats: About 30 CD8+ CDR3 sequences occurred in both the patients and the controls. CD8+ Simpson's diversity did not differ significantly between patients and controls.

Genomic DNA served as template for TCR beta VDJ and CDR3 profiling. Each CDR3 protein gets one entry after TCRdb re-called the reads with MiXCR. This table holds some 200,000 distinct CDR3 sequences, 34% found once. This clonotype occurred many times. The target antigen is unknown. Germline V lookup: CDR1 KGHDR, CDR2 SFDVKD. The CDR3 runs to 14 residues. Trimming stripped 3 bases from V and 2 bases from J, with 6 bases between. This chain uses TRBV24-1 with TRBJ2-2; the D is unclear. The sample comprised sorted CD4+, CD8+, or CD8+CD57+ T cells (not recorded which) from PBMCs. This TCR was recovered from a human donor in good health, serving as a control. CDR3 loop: CATSDVVNTGELFF. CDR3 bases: TGTGCCACCAGTGATGTTGTTAACACCGGGGAGCTGTTTTTT.